This is a list of T cell receptor beta chains from one sample in a study of blood T cell repertoires in COVID-19. Sequenced by immunoSEQ multiplex PCR; TCRdb stores in-frame clones only, minus some. The sample records more than 200,000 clones, around nine tenths being singletons. The sequencing input was PBMCs or T cells enriched from blood (not recorded which). The receptors here all came from a woman aged 45-59 years who had recovered from COVID-19. CDR3s include the opening cysteine and the closing phenylalanine or tryptophan.

j_call | v_call | cdr3_length | cdr3_aa
TRBJ1-2 | TRBV5-1 | 11 | CASSDSYHYTF
TRBJ2-3 | TRBV28 | 17 | CASTPGGREGSTDTQYF
TRBJ2-5 | TRBV20-1 | 11 | CSSEDQETQYF
TRBJ2-1 | TRBV9 | 14 | CASGQGSSYNEQFF
TRBJ2-1 | TRBV9 | 18 | CASSVQKPRGGRACEQFF
TRBJ2-2 | TRBV2 | 14 | CASKGTGNTGELFF
TRBJ1-1 | TRBV18 | 16 | CASSTLRGKVNTEAFF
TRBJ2-3 | TRBV5-3 | 17 | CARSLDAGGGSRVTQYF
TRBJ2-7 | TRBV4-2 | 16 | CASSQFLAREFNEQYF
TRBJ2-1 | TRBV4-2 | 13 | CASSPGTSGRRFF
TRBJ2-2 | TRBV28 | 14 | CASSSDRRSGELFF
TRBJ2-3 | TRBV12-1 | 16 | CATSGPDRGFTDTQYF
TRBJ2-7 | TRBV6-2/TRBV6-3 | 15 | CASSTRDSTYYEQYF
TRBJ2-7 | TRBV30 | 14 | CAWRGAALPAEQYF
TRBJ1-4 | TRBV18 | 17 | CASSPAGSITINEKLFF
TRBJ2-5 | TRBV2 | 14 | CASSEGGGSETQYF
TRBJ2-5 | TRBV5-4 | 13 | CASSYRGQETQYF
TRBJ2-7 | TRBV7-9 | 12 | CASSTDYLEQYF
TRBJ1-1 | TRBV2 | 14 | CASSVTEMNTEAFF
TRBJ1-2 | TRBV5-1 | 14 | CASSLVGQGGGYTF
TRBJ1-4 | TRBV13 | 18 | CASSRTTDRAASDEKLFF
TRBJ1-4 | TRBV7-6 | 15 | CASSVNRGFGEKLFF
TRBJ1-2 | TRBV6-5 | 16 | CASSYSSTGIDYGYTF
TRBJ2-3 | TRBV9 | 15 | CASSPRDSGLDTQYF
TRBJ1-1 | TRBV28 | 14 | CASSPGVVNTEAFF
TRBJ2-2 | TRBV5-6 | 16 | CASSYNWDTYTGELFF
TRBJ1-6 | TRBV4-1 | 15 | CASSLQGRVGSPLHF
TRBJ1-5 | TRBV19 | 16 | CASSISGGINNQPQHF
TRBJ2-1 | TRBV7-8 | 11 | CASSPGDEQFF
TRBJ2-3 | TRBV9 | 15 | CASSSPVGVSDTQYF
TRBJ2-1 | TRBV5-6 | 15 | CASSSLPGRDNEQFF
TRBJ2-3 | TRBV6-5 | 15 | CASSYSREGTDTQYF
TRBJ2-3 | TRBV4-3 | 16 | CASSQGTSGNSDTQYF
TRBJ2-1 | TRBV27 | 14 | CASSRGQTYNEQFF
TRBJ1-2 | TRBV30 | 13 | CAWSGTGKYGYTF
TRBJ2-7 | TRBV11-2 | 16 | CASSWNYRDTSYEQYF
TRBJ2-7 | TRBV11-2 | 15 | CASSLTAGGGYEQYF
TRBJ2-7 | TRBV28 | 13 | CASAWGGSYEQYF
TRBJ2-7 | TRBV7-2 | 14 | CASSLNQGDYEQYF
TRBJ2-1 | TRBV5-4 | 17 | CASSVGLAESSYNEQFF
TRBJ2-7 | TRBV19 | 13 | CASKGTSGYEQYF
TRBJ1-2 | TRBV5-6 | 13 | CASRPTGLYGYTF
TRBJ2-3 | TRBV27 | 13 | CASSFEGLDTQYF